The table lists the clone carrying this TCR beta chain with many counts. These data belong to a study of patients and donors after allogeneic stem cell transplantation. TCRdb re-derived calls from the RT-PCR reads in MiXCR, one entry per CDR3 protein. The sample consists of about 160,000 distinct CDR3 sequences, approximately 22% of them appearing once. V was trimmed by 0 bases and J by 10 bases, leaving 16 bases between them. CDR1 GTSNPN and CDR2 SVGIG come from the germline V gene (reference sequence). This CDR3 is 15 amino acids long. Sequenced input: blood, either unsorted or a sorted T cell fraction (not recorded which). This sequence was found in a human donor who was either an allogeneic HSCT recipient or a stem cell or donor lymphocyte infusion donor (not recorded which). It is not recorded whose cells these are; they may come from a transplant donor. The chain uses TRBV30 and TRBJ1-6; no clear D gene. The CDR3 sequence is CAWSVVSLDTSPLHF. The CDR3 DNA is TGTGCCTGGAGTGTAGTGTCCCTAGACACCTCACCCCTCCACTTT.